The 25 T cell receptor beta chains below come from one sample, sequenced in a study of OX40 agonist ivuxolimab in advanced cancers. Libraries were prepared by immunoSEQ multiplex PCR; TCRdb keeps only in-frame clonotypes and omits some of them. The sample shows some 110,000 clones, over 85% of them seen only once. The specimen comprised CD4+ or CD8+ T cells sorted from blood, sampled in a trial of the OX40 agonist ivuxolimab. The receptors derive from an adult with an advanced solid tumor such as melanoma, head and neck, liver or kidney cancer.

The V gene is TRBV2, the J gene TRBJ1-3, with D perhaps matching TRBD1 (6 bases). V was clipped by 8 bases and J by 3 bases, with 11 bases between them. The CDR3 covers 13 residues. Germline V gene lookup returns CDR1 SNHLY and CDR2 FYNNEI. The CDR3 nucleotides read TGTGCCAGCCACAGGGACGGTGGAAACACCATATATTTT. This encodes CASHRDGGNTIYF.

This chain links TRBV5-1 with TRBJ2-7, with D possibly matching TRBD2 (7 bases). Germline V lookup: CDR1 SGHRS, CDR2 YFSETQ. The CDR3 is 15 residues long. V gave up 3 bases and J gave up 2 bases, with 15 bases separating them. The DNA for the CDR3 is TGCGCCAGCAGCTCTCTCACGGGGGGCACCTACGAGCAGTACTTC. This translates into CASSSLTGGTYEQYF.

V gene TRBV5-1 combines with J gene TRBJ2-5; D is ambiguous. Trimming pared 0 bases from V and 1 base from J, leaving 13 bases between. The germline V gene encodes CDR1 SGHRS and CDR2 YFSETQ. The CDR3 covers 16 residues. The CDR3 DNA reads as TGCGCCAGCAGCTTGGCTCCTCAGGCCGGCCAAGAGACCCAGTACTTC. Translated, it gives CASSLAPQAGQETQYF. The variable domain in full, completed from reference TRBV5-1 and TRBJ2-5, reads KAGVTQTPRYLIKTRGQQVTLSCSPISGHRSVSWYQQTPGQGLQFLFEYFSETQRNKGNFPGRFSGRQFSNSRSEMNVSTLELGDSALYLCASSLAPQAGQETQYFGPGTRLLVL.

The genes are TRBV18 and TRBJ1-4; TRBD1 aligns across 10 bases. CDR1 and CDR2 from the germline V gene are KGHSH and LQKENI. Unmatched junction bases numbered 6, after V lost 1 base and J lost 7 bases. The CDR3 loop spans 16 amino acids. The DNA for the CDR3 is TGTGCCAGCTCACCACAGGGACAGGGGAAGGGTGAAAAACTGTTTTTT. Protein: CASSPQGQGKGEKLFF.

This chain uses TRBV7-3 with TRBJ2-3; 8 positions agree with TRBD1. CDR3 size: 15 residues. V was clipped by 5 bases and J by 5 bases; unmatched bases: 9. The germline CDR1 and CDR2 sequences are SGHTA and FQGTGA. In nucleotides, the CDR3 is TGTGCCAGCAGCCCAGGGGGCGGAGAAGGAGATACGCAGTATTTT. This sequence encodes CASSPGGGEGDTQYF.

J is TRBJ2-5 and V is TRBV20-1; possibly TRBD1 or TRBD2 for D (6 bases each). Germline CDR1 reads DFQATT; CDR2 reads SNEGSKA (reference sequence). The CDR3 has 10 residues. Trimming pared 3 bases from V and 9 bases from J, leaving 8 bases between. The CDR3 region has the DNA TGCAGTGCTAGTCGGGGGCCCCAGTACTTC. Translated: CSASRGPQYF.

CDR3 nucleotides: TGCGCCAGCAGCCAAGATCGGGGGACAGGCTATGAAAAACTGTTTTTT. Translated: CASSQDRGTGYEKLFF. The genes are TRBV4-1 and TRBJ1-4, with 8 bases that match TRBD1. The junction had 6 bases not matched to a gene; V was cut back by 0 bases and J by 6 bases. The CDR3 is 16 amino acids. Germline CDR1 MGHRA, CDR2 YSYEKL.

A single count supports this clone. CDR3 DNA sequence: TGTGCCAGCAGCCTTGCCAGCCGAATGAACACTGAAGCTTTCTTT. Protein product: CASSLASRMNTEAFF. The J gene is TRBJ1-1, the V gene TRBV7-6; unclear D gene. V lost 5 bases and J lost 0, with 13 bases in between. The CDR3 extends over 15 amino acids. The V gene's germline CDR1 is SGHVS and CDR2 FNYEAQ.

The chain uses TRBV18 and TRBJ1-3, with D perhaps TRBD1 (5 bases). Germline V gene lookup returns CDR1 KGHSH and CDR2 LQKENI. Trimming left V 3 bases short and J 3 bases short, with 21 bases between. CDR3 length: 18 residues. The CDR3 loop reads CASSPLTMRGAVGNTIYF. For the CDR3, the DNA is TGTGCCAGCTCACCTTTGACGATGAGGGGAGCGGTTGGAAACACCATATATTTT.

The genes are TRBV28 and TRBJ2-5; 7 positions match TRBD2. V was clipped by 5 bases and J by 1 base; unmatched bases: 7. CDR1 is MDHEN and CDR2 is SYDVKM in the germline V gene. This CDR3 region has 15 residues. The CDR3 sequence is CASSKGTTFQETQYF. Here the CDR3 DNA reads TGTGCCAGCAGTAAAGGGACTACCTTCCAAGAGACCCAGTACTTC. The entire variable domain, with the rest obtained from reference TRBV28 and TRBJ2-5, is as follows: DVKVTQSSRYLVKRTGEKVFLECVQDMDHENMFWYRQDPGLGLRLIYFSYDVKMKEKGDIPEGYSVSREKKERFSLILESASTNQTSMYLCASSKGTTFQETQYFGPGTRLLVL.

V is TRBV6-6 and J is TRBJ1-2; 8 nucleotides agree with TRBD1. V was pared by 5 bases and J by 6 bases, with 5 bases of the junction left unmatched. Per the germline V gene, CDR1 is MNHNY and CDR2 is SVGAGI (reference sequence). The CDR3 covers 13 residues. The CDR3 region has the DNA TGTGCCAGCAGTGACAGGGGCGCGGATGGCTACACCTTC. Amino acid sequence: CASSDRGADGYTF.

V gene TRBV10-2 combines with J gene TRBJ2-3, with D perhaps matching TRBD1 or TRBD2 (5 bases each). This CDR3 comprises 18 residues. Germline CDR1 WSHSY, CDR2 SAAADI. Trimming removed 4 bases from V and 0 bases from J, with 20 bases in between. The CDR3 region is CASSATFLLGESTDTQYF. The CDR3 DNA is TGCGCCAGCAGTGCAACTTTCTTACTAGGGGAGAGCACAGATACGCAGTATTTT.

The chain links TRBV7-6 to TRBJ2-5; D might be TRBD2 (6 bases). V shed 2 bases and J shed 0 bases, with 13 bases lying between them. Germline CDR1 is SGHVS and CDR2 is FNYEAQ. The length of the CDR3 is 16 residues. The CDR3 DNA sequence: TGTGCCAGCAGCTTAAGGATCGCGGGGTACCAAGAGACCCAGTACTTC. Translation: CASSLRIAGYQETQYF. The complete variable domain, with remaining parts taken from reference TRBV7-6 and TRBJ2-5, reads GAGVSQSPRYKVTKRGQDVALRCDPISGHVSLYWYRQALGQGPEFLTYFNYEAQQDKSGLPNDRFSAERPEGSISTLTIQRTEQRDSAMYRCASSLRIAGYQETQYFGPGTRLLVL.

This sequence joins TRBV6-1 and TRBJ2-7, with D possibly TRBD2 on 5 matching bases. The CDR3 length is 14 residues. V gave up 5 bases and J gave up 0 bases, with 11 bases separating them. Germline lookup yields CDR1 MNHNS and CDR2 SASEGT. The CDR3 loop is CASSRDRTSYEQYF. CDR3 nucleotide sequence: TGTGCCAGCAGTCGGGATAGGACCTCCTACGAGCAGTACTTC.

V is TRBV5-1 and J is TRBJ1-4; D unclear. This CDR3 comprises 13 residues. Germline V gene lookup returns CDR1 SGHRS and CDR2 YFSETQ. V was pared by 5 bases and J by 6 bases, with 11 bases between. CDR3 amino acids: CASRSQLDEKLFF. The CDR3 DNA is TGCGCCAGCAGAAGTCAGCTTGATGAAAAACTGTTTTTT.

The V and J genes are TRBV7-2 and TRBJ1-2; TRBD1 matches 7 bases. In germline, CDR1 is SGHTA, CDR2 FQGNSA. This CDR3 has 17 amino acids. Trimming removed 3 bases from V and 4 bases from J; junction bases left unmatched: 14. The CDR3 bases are TGTGCCAGCAGCTTCAGGCAGGGGGGCATTGTTAGCTATGGCTACACCTTC. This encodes CASSFRQGGIVSYGYTF. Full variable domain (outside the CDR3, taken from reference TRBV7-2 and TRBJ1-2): GAGVSQSPSNKVTEKGKDVELRCDPISGHTALYWYRQSLGQGLEFLIYFQGNSAPDKSGLPSDRFSAERTGGSVSTLTIQRTQQEDSAVYLCASSFRQGGIVSYGYTFGSGTRLTVV.

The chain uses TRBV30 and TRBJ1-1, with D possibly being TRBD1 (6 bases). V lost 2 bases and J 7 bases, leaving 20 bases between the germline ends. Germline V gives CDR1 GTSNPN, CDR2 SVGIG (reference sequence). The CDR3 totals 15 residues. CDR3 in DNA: TGTGCCTGGAGTTGGGGGGCTGGTCTTTTGAATGAAGCTTTCTTT. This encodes CAWSWGAGLLNEAFF.

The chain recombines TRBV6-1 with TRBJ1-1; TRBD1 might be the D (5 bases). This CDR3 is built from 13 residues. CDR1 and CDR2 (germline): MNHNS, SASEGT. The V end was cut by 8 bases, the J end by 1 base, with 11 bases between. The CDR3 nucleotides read TGTGCCAGCTTTGGGGCGGGGAACACTGAAGCTTTCTTT. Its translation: CASFGAGNTEAFF.

The CDR3 here is CASSPDYLGGELFF. The CDR3 bases are TGTGCCAGCAGCCCGGACTACTTGGGCGGGGAGCTGTTTTTT. This chain links TRBV7-6 with TRBJ2-2, with D maybe TRBD2 (6 bases). V gave up 5 bases and J gave up 7 bases, with 14 bases separating them. The CDR3 is made up of 14 amino acids. The germline CDR1 and CDR2 sequences are SGHVS and FNYEAQ. Filled out from reference TRBV7-6 and TRBJ2-2, the complete variable domain reads GAGVSQSPRYKVTKRGQDVALRCDPISGHVSLYWYRQALGQGPEFLTYFNYEAQQDKSGLPNDRFSAERPEGSISTLTIQRTEQRDSAMYRCASSPDYLGGELFFGEGSRLTVL.

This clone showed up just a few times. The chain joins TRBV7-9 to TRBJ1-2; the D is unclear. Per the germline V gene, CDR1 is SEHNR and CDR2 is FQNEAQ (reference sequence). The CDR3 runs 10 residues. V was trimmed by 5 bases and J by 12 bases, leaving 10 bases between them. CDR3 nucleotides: TGTGCCAGCAGCCTCCACTTACACACCTTC. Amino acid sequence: CASSLHLHTF. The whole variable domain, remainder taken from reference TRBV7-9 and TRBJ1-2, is DTGVSQNPRHKITKRGQNVTFRCDPISEHNRLYWYRQTLGQGPEFLTYFQNEAQLEKSRLLSDRFSAERPKGSFSTLEIQRTEQGDSAMYLCASSLHLHTFGSGTRLTVV.

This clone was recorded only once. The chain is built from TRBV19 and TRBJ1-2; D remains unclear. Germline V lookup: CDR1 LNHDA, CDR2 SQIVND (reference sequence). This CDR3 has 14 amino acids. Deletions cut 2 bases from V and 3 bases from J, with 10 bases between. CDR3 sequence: CASSILAGHYGYTF. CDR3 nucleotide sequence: TGTGCCAGTAGTATACTGGCCGGGCACTATGGCTACACCTTC.

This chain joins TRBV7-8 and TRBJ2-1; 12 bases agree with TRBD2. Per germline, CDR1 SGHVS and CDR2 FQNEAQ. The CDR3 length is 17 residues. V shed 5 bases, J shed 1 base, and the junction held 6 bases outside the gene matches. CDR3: CASSLTSGGLSYNEQFF. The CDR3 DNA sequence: TGTGCCAGCAGCCTGACTAGCGGGGGTCTTTCCTACAATGAGCAGTTCTTC. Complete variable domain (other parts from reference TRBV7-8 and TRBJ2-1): GAGVSQSPRYKVAKRGQDVALRCDPISGHVSLFWYQQALGQGPEFLTYFQNEAQLDKSGLPSDRFFAERPEGSVSTLKIQRTQQEDSAVYLCASSLTSGGLSYNEQFFGPGTRLTVL.

The CDR3 DNA is TGTGCCAGCAGCGTAGGTAGGGTGGGCACCGGGGAGCTGTTTTTT. Translation: CASSVGRVGTGELFF. The genes are TRBV9 and TRBJ2-2; D unclear. In germline, CDR1 is SGDLS, CDR2 YYNGEE. V lost 0 bases and J 4 bases, leaving 10 bases between the germline ends. The length of the CDR3 is 15 residues.

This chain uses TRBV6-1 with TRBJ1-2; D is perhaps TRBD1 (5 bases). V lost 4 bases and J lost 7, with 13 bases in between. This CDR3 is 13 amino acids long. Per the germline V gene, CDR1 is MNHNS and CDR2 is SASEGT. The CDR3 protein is CASSAIRVGGYTF. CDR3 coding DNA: TGTGCCAGCAGTGCCATCAGGGTTGGTGGCTACACCTTC.

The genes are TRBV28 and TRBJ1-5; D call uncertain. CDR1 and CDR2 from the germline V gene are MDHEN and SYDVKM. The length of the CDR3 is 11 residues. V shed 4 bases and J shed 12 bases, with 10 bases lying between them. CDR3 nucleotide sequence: TGTGCCAGCAGTTCCCCGGTGAGCCAGCATTTT. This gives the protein CASSSPVSQHF.